This T cell receptor (beta chain) was found in a study of T cell responses to AZD1222 COVID-19 vaccine. Study observations and caveats: The breadth and depth of Spike-specific TCRs increased once two AZD1222 doses had been given. Within unmutated variant regions lay the reported targets of nearly half of spike-specific TCRs. Seropositive AZD1222 recipients at baseline numbered only five or six.

In the case of this clone: Its antigen is still unknown.

Germline CDR1 MDHEN, CDR2 SYDVKM. The ends were cut back, 2 bases at V and 0 bases at J, with 5 bases in the middle. The CDR3 length is 14 residues. Method: immunoSEQ multiplex PCR; TCRdb's copy keeps in-frame clones and lacks some. The profile shows more than 90,000 clones, roughly 91% of them singletons. The rearrangement uses TRBV28 and TRBJ1-3; D remains ambiguous. The sample here was peripheral blood, taken 28 days after the second AZD1222 dose. This clonotype was obtained from an adult who received the AZD1222 COVID-19 vaccine. CDR3 sequence reads: CASSLLYSGNTIYF. CDR3 bases: TGTGCCAGCAGTTTACTTTACTCTGGAAACACCATATATTTT.